The clone carrying this T cell receptor beta chain was detected only once. The antigen is not known. At a deep level, the assay was run. Produced via immunoSEQ multiplex PCR; TCRdb's table is partial and in-frame only. The repertoire holds 2 million to 3 million clones, with 90% to 95% as singletons. The data belong to a study of shared clonotypes between healthy human individuals. Looking at the study overall: CD8 memory received one plate per donor, CD8 naive two, CD4 memory three and CD4 naive three.

This CDR3 is 17 amino acids long. The V segment lost 2 bases and the J segment 1 base; nucleotides outside the gene matches: 8. Study-wide findings and caveats: Clonotypes not shared had lower generation probabilities than those common to all four donors. As a rule, naive subsets had a larger estimated richness than memory subsets.

Sequencing was done on a sample of naive CD4+ T cells from PBMCs. Stated subset: CD45RA+ positively selected. This clonotype originated in a man younger than 35 in good health. Some clones in this sample may be carry-over from other donors' samples. The chain joins TRBV23-1 to TRBJ1-5; 7 nucleotides align to TRBD1. TRBV23-1 is noted as an ORF with a role that remains uncertain. The CDR3 DNA reads TGCGCCAGCAGTCAAGGTGACAGGGACGACAGCAATCAGCCCCAGCATTTT. Amino acids: CASSQGDRDDSNQPQHF.